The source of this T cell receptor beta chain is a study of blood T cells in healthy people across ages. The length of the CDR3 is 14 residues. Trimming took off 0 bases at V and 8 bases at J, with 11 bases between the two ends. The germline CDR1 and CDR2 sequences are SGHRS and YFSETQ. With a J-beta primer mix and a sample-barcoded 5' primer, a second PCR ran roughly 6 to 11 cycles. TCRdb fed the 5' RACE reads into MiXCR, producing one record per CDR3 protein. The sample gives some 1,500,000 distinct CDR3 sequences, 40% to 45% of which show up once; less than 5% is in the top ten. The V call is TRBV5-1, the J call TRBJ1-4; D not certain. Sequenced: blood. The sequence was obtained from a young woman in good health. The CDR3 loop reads CASSLEQHGEKLFF. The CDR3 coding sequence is TGCGCCAGCAGCTTGGAGCAGCATGGGGAAAAACTGTTTTTT. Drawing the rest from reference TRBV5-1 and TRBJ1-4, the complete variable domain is KAGVTQTPRYLIKTRGQQVTLSCSPISGHRSVSWYQQTPGQGLQFLFEYFSETQRNKGNFPGRFSGRQFSNSRSEMNVSTLELGDSALYLCASSLEQHGEKLFFGSGTQLSVL.